This T cell receptor (beta chain) was observed in a study of response to subunit inactivated influenza vaccine. MiXCR, applied by TCRdb to the RT-PCR reads, yields one record per CDR3 protein. The table lists about 500,000 distinct CDR3 sequences, about 15% of them singletons, with less than 4% in the top ten. This clonotype was counted only a few times. Its matching antigen is unknown. The CDR3 contains 13 residues. V lost 3 bases and J lost 5, with 10 bases in between. Germline assignment: CDR1 LGHNA and CDR2 YSLEER. General study results and limits: There was a suggestion from the authors that each seasonal influenza vaccination recruits few new T cells.

The gene calls are TRBV4-3 and TRBJ2-5; a weak D match, TRBD1 (5 bases). The source was CD4+ T cells sorted from PBMCs, collected about 24 months after vaccination. The source of this sequence is a man aged 50-75 years who received an inactivated influenza vaccine. The CDR3 bases are TGCGCCAGCAGCCATCAGGGTGGCGAGACCCAGTACTTC. Amino acid sequence: CASSHQGGETQYF.